These T cell receptor beta chains were read from a single sample in a study of CD8 T cells in ankylosing spondylitis. TCRdb re-called the 5' RACE reads with MiXCR, one entry per CDR3 protein. The sample has under 400,000 distinct CDR3 sequences, more than 9% seen once. Sequenced sample: blood, either unsorted or a sorted T cell fraction (not recorded which). The receptors originated from a female donor with ankylosing spondylitis or in good health (not recorded which). Each CDR3 is given with its conserved first and last residue. Fields, in order: D gene, V gene, clone size, J gene, CDR3 DNA, CDR3 protein. A D gene is named only where the DNA matches it firmly. Some rows mark clone size as missing; the rest say once, few, many or name a class of expanded clone.

D gene: .
V gene: TRBV20-1
clone size: many
J gene: TRBJ1-1
CDR3 DNA: TGCAGTGCTAGTCTTATCATCGGGGGGAACACTGAAGCTTTCTTT
CDR3 protein: CSASLIIGGNTEAFF

D gene: .
V gene: TRBV7-9
clone size: many
J gene: TRBJ1-1
CDR3 DNA: TGTGCCAGCAGCGGACCCACCGGAAGGACGGCTTTCTTT
CDR3 protein: CASSGPTGRTAFF

D gene: TRBD1
V gene: TRBV20-1
clone size: many
J gene: TRBJ2-4
CDR3 DNA: TGCGAGGCAGGGGGCGGGAAAAACATTCAGTACTTC
CDR3 protein: CEAGGGKNIQYF

D gene: .
V gene: TRBV7-2
clone size: few
J gene: TRBJ2-6
CDR3 DNA: TGTGCCAGCAGCTTAGCGAGCTCTGGGGCCAACGTCCTGACTTTC
CDR3 protein: CASSLASSGANVLTF

D gene: .
V gene: TRBV20-1
clone size: many
J gene: TRBJ2-5
CDR3 DNA: TGCAGTGCTAGGGACGAACTGAAGACCCAGTACTTC
CDR3 protein: CSARDELKTQYF

D gene: TRBD2
V gene: TRBV3-1
clone size: many
J gene: TRBJ2-1
CDR3 DNA: TGTGCCAGCAGCCAAGAAACACTAGCGGGAGTCAATGAGCAGTTCTTC
CDR3 protein: CASSQETLAGVNEQFF

D gene: .
V gene: TRBV14
clone size: few
J gene: TRBJ2-2
CDR3 DNA: TGTGCCAGCAGCCAAGATAGGGGTTGGACCGGGGAGCTGTTTTTT
CDR3 protein: CASSQDRGWTGELFF

D gene: .
V gene: TRBV20-1
clone size: many
J gene: TRBJ2-7
CDR3 DNA: TGCAGTGCTGAGGGGTCAGGTCTCCACGAGCAGTACTTC
CDR3 protein: CSAEGSGLHEQYF

D gene: .
V gene: TRBV7-9
clone size: many
J gene: TRBJ2-1
CDR3 DNA: TGTGCCAGCAGCTTAGTAGGGTACGGTAGTAATGAGCAGTTCTTC
CDR3 protein: CASSLVGYGSNEQFF

D gene: .
V gene: TRBV6-1
clone size: many
J gene: TRBJ2-1
CDR3 DNA: TGTGCCAGCAGCACCCGACTAGTCCCTCATGAGCAGTTCTTC
CDR3 protein: CASSTRLVPHEQFF

D gene: .
V gene: TRBV5-1
clone size: many
J gene: TRBJ2-1
CDR3 DNA: TGCGCCAGCAGCTTGGCCGGGACCGCAAGGCCCTACAATGAGCAGTTCTTC
CDR3 protein: CASSLAGTARPYNEQFF

D gene: .
V gene: TRBV6-2/TRBV6-3
clone size: .
J gene: TRBJ2-5
CDR3 DNA: TGTGCCAGCAGTTACGGGGAGGATTGGTACCAAGAGACCCAGTACTTC
CDR3 protein: CASSYGEDWYQETQYF

D gene: TRBD2
V gene: TRBV29-1
clone size: few
J gene: TRBJ2-3
CDR3 DNA: TGCAGCGTTGCTAGCGGGGGTTCTGCAGATACGCAGTATTTT
CDR3 protein: CSVASGGSADTQYF

D gene: .
V gene: TRBV20-1
clone size: many
J gene: TRBJ2-1
CDR3 DNA: TGCAGTGCTACCGGGTCTCACAACCGGATCCACTTC
CDR3 protein: CSATGSHNRIHF

D gene: .
V gene: TRBV20-1
clone size: many
J gene: TRBJ1-5
CDR3 DNA: TGCAGTGCCCGAGGGGCAGCGGGTTATCAGCCCCAGCATTTT
CDR3 protein: CSARGAAGYQPQHF

D gene: .
V gene: TRBV12-3/TRBV12-4
clone size: .
J gene: TRBJ2-7
CDR3 DNA: TGTGCCAGCAGTTTCCGACAGCCCCCCTACGATCAGTACTTC
CDR3 protein: CASSFRQPPYDQYF

D gene: .
V gene: TRBV12-3/TRBV12-4
clone size: few
J gene: TRBJ2-7
CDR3 DNA: TGTGCCAGCAGTTTATCTGCTCTCCCCTACGAGCAGTACTTC
CDR3 protein: CASSLSALPYEQYF

D gene: TRBD2
V gene: TRBV20-1
clone size: many
J gene: TRBJ2-5
CDR3 DNA: TGCAGTGCTAGACCGCTAGCGGGGGGCCAAGAGACCCAGTACTTC
CDR3 protein: CSARPLAGGQETQYF

D gene: .
V gene: TRBV6-2/TRBV6-3
clone size: many
J gene: TRBJ2-5
CDR3 DNA: TGTGCCAGCAGTTACGAGAGGGAGAGGGGGGAGACCCAGTACTTC
CDR3 protein: CASSYERERGETQYF

D gene: TRBD2
V gene: TRBV13
clone size: many
J gene: TRBJ2-1
CDR3 DNA: TGTGCCACCCTGGTTAGCGGGAGCAATGAGCAGTTCTTC
CDR3 protein: CATLVSGSNEQFF

D gene: TRBD1
V gene: TRBV28
clone size: few
J gene: TRBJ2-1
CDR3 DNA: TGTGCCAGCAGTTTATTCGGACAGGGGGGTACCGGGAATGAGCAGTTCTTC
CDR3 protein: CASSLFGQGGTGNEQFF

D gene: TRBD1
V gene: TRBV28
clone size: many
J gene: TRBJ2-2
CDR3 DNA: TGTGCCAGCAGTGAGGGACAGGGTACCGGGGAGCTGTTTTTT
CDR3 protein: CASSEGQGTGELFF

D gene: TRBD1
V gene: TRBV4-1
clone size: many
J gene: TRBJ1-4
CDR3 DNA: TGCGCCAGCAGCTCATTCGGGACAGGGGATGAAAAACTGTTTTTT
CDR3 protein: CASSSFGTGDEKLFF

D gene: TRBD2
V gene: TRBV7-2
clone size: .
J gene: TRBJ2-5
CDR3 DNA: TGTGCCAGCAGCTTAGCGTTTAGGGCGGGGGAAGAGACCCAGTACTTC
CDR3 protein: CASSLAFRAGEETQYF